A selection of T cell receptor beta chains follows, all from one sample in a study of T cell responses to AZD1222 COVID-19 vaccine. This table comes from immunoSEQ multiplex PCR, and its TCRdb copy is limited to in-frame clones, with some not included. In the table there are about 94,000 clones, 88% of which are singletons. The sample consisted of peripheral blood, taken 28 days after the second AZD1222 dose. These receptors were collected from an adult who received the AZD1222 COVID-19 vaccine. Each CDR3 is given with its conserved first and last residue. D genes are given only for firm matches. A row's size may be missing; if present it is once, few, many or a size class.

clone_size j_call v_call d_call cdr3_length cdr3_aa cdr3_nt
- TRBJ2-3 TRBV11-3 TRBD2 16 CASSPGTSVLTDTQYF TGTGCCAGCAGCCCCGGGACTAGCGTACTCACAGATACGCAGTATTTT
- TRBJ2-7 TRBV6-5 TRBD1 15 CASSYTGQGPYEQYF TGTGCCAGCAGTTATACGGGACAGGGGCCCTACGAGCAGTACTTC
- TRBJ2-3 TRBV6-5 - 15 CASTRLPYSTDTQYF TGTGCCAGCACGCGGCTCCCTTATAGCACAGATACGCAGTATTTT
- TRBJ1-6 TRBV30 TRBD1 14 CAWRDTGGSSPLHF TGTGCCTGGAGGGATACAGGGGGTAGTTCACCCCTCCACTTT
- TRBJ2-2 TRBV5-5 - 16 CASSVQTGANTGELFF TGTGCCAGCAGCGTTCAGACAGGAGCGAACACCGGGGAGCTGTTTTTT
- TRBJ2-7 TRBV27 TRBD1 13 CASRDRVSDEQYF TGTGCCAGCAGGGACAGGGTGTCCGACGAGCAGTACTTC
- TRBJ1-4 TRBV30 TRBD1 17 CAWSSHPSGTGGRKLFF TGTGCCTGGAGTTCGCATCCTTCCGGGACAGGGGGAAGGAAACTGTTTTTT
once TRBJ2-3 TRBV19 - 11 CASRSGDTQYF TGTGCCAGTAGATCCGGAGATACGCAGTATTTT
- TRBJ2-7 TRBV6-5 - 14 CASKTPTSSYEQYF TGTGCCAGCAAGACCCCGACGAGCTCCTACGAGCAGTACTTC
- TRBJ1-6 TRBV19 TRBD1 14 CASSTGQYNSPLHF TGTGCCAGTAGTACGGGACAGTATAATTCACCCCTCCACTTT
once TRBJ1-4 TRBV5-1 - 15 CASSIDGGGNEKLFF TGCGCCAGCAGCATTGACGGGGGCGGTAATGAAAAACTGTTTTTT
- TRBJ1-2 TRBV5-1 TRBD1 16 CASSLSSQGASYGYTF TGCGCCAGCAGCTTGTCCTCACAGGGGGCAAGCTATGGCTACACCTTC
- TRBJ1-1 TRBV18 - 13 CASSPRGDTEAFF TGTGCCAGCTCACCTCGGGGGGACACTGAAGCTTTCTTT
- TRBJ1-5 TRBV7-9 - 13 CASSPGQYQPQHF TGTGCCAGCAGCCCTGGACAGTATCAGCCCCAGCATTTT
- TRBJ2-7 TRBV28 TRBD2 13 CASSLAGRSEQYF TGTGCCAGCAGCTTAGCGGGGAGAAGCGAGCAGTACTTC
- TRBJ2-7 TRBV3-1/TRBV3-2 TRBD1 16 CASSPWTGMQTYEQYF TGTGCCAGCAGCCCGTGGACAGGGATGCAGACCTACGAGCAGTACTTC
- TRBJ1-1 TRBV7-3 TRBD1 13 CASSFDREGEAFF TGTGCCAGCAGCTTCGACAGGGAAGGTGAAGCTTTCTTT
once TRBJ1-1 TRBV14 TRBD1 16 CASSRGQGSLNTEAFF TGTGCCAGCAGCCGAGGACAGGGCAGCCTGAACACTGAAGCTTTCTTT
once TRBJ1-5 TRBV19 - 13 CASSRRTDQPQHF TGTGCCAGTAGTAGAAGGACGGATCAGCCCCAGCATTTT
few TRBJ1-2 TRBV5-6 TRBD1 14 CASSLGQKGAGYTF TGTGCCAGCAGCTTGGGGCAAAAGGGGGCCGGCTACACCTTC
- TRBJ2-5 TRBV27 TRBD1 16 CASSLSGQGVEETQYF TGTGCCAGCAGTTTATCGGGACAGGGGGTGGAAGAGACCCAGTACTTC
- TRBJ2-7 TRBV5-1 TRBD1 13 CASSADRRYEQYF TGCGCCAGCAGCGCGGACAGGCGCTACGAGCAGTACTTC
- TRBJ1-1 TRBV3-1/TRBV3-2 TRBD1 15 CASSHAGTANTEAFF TGTGCCAGCAGCCATGCCGGGACAGCCAACACTGAAGCTTTCTTT
- TRBJ2-3 TRBV28 TRBD2 14 CASGGGYSTDTQYF TGTGCCTCGGGAGGGGGATATAGCACAGATACGCAGTATTTT
- TRBJ1-2 TRBV28 TRBD1 13 CASSSRDRYGYTF TGTGCCAGCAGTTCACGGGACAGGTATGGCTACACCTTC
once TRBJ2-7 TRBV28 TRBD2 19 CASRVVGLAAEGGYYEQYF TGTGCCAGCAGGGTGGTGGGACTAGCGGCAGAAGGGGGATACTACGAGCAGTACTTC
medium-sized TRBJ1-6 TRBV13 - 13 CASSRLDNSPLHF TGTGCCAGCAGTCGGCTGGATAATTCACCCCTCCACTTT
- TRBJ1-4 TRBV27 - 14 CASSLGDPNEKLFF TGTGCCAGCAGTTTAGGGGACCCCAATGAAAAACTGTTTTTT
- TRBJ2-2 TRBV4-2 - 15 CASSHSGPYAGELFF TGTGCCAGCAGCCATTCGGGTCCTTACGCCGGGGAGCTGTTTTTT
- TRBJ2-7 TRBV14 TRBD2 15 CASSLTSGGTYEQYF TGTGCCAGCAGTCTGACTAGCGGGGGGACCTACGAGCAGTACTTC
- TRBJ1-1 TRBV25-1 - 11 CASTENTEAFF TGTGCCAGCACAGAGAACACTGAAGCTTTCTTT
- TRBJ2-4 TRBV5-4 - 16 CASREGGALAKNIQYF TGTGCCAGCAGGGAGGGGGGGGCCCTAGCCAAAAACATTCAGTACTTC
- TRBJ2-5 TRBV9 - 14 CASSVQDDWETQYF TGTGCCAGCAGCGTACAGGATGATTGGGAGACCCAGTACTTC
- TRBJ2-7 TRBV6-4 TRBD2 15 CASPRLAANFYEQYF TGTGCCAGCCCGAGACTAGCGGCTAACTTCTACGAGCAGTACTTC
- TRBJ2-2 TRBV6-6 - 12 CASSPGPGELFF TGTGCCAGCAGTCCGGGACCCGGGGAGCTGTTTTTT
- TRBJ1-1 TRBV5-4 - 15 CASSLDVGMNTEAFF TGTGCCAGCAGCTTGGACGTAGGGATGAACACTGAAGCTTTCTTT
- TRBJ2-7 TRBV2 - 14 CASKFDQGRYEQYF TGTGCCAGCAAATTCGACCAGGGTCGGTACGAGCAGTACTTC
once TRBJ1-5 TRBV2 - 17 CASSLPPGFYSNQPQHF TGTGCCAGCAGTCTCCCCCCTGGATTTTATAGCAATCAGCCCCAGCATTTT
- TRBJ1-5 TRBV14 TRBD1 15 CASSLSGAGGKPQHF TGTGCCAGCAGCCTAAGTGGGGCAGGGGGGAAGCCCCAGCATTTT
- TRBJ2-2 TRBV5-1 TRBD1 14 CASSGQGIGGELFF TGCGCCAGTTCGGGACAGGGAATTGGCGGGGAGCTGTTTTTT
- TRBJ1-4 TRBV10-3 - 13 CAIRGTTNEKLFF TGTGCCATCAGGGGAACAACTAATGAAAAACTGTTTTTT
- TRBJ2-7 TRBV4-3 - 13 CASSQENGYEQYF TGCGCCAGCAGCCAAGAGAATGGCTACGAGCAGTACTTC
- TRBJ1-2 TRBV11-3 - 13 CASSSLPGYGYTF TGTGCCAGCAGCTCCTTACCAGGATATGGCTACACCTTC
- TRBJ2-3 TRBV21-1 - 15 CASSKVHLDADTQYF TGTGCCAGCAGCAAAGTCCATCTCGACGCAGATACGCAGTATTTT
- TRBJ2-7 TRBV7-2 - 13 CASSLVDRYEQYF TGTGCCAGCAGCTTAGTGGACAGATACGAGCAGTACTTC
- TRBJ1-1 TRBV27 - 13 CASMGGLGTEAFF TGTGCCAGCATGGGGGGGCTGGGGACTGAAGCTTTCTTT
- TRBJ1-2 TRBV3-1/TRBV3-2 - 13 CASSQARNYGYTF TGTGCCAGCAGCCAAGCCAGAAACTATGGCTACACCTTC
- TRBJ1-5 TRBV10-3 - 13 CAIREHSNQPQHF TGTGCCATCAGGGAGCATAGCAATCAGCCCCAGCATTTT
- TRBJ2-1 TRBV19 - 14 CASGSRFQRDEQFF TGTGCCAGTGGGTCGAGATTTCAGAGGGATGAGCAGTTCTTC
- TRBJ2-6 TRBV27 - 16 CASSLSLRAGANVLTF TGTGCCAGCAGTTTATCGTTGAGGGCTGGGGCCAACGTCCTGACTTTC
once TRBJ2-1 TRBV6-5 TRBD1 15 CASSSGTGGYNEQFF TGTGCCAGCAGCTCCGGGACAGGGGGTTACAATGAGCAGTTCTTC
- TRBJ1-1 TRBV6-5 - 13 CASSRTVGAEAFF TGTGCCAGCTCCCGGACAGTTGGGGCTGAAGCTTTCTTT
- TRBJ2-7 TRBV28 TRBD2 18 CASSFFYRGTSGKYEQYF TGTGCCAGCAGTTTTTTTTATCGTGGGACTAGCGGGAAGTACGAGCAGTACTTC
- TRBJ2-3 TRBV7-2 - 15 CASSRDGLFTDTQYF TGTGCCAGCAGCCGGGACGGCCTTTTCACAGATACGCAGTATTTT
- TRBJ1-2 TRBV27 - 14 CASSRGDGDYGYTF TGTGCCAGCAGCCGAGGCGACGGAGACTATGGCTACACCTTC
- TRBJ2-3 TRBV19 TRBD1 15 CASSIGTVSTDTQYF TGTGCCAGTAGTATCGGGACAGTTAGCACAGATACGCAGTATTTT
- TRBJ1-6 TRBV5-1 TRBD1 14 CASSLTGGDSPLHF TGCGCCAGCAGCCTAACAGGGGGAGATTCACCCCTCCACTTT
- TRBJ2-7 TRBV9 - 14 CASSRTGNLAEQYF TGTGCCAGCAGTCGGACCGGGAACCTAGCCGAGCAGTACTTC
- TRBJ1-5 TRBV25-1 - 13 CASSERSNQPQHF TGTGCCAGCAGTGAAAGGAGCAATCAGCCCCAGCATTTT